What follows describes a single TCR beta chain. The authors' processing: Nucleated cell counts were estimated from reference gene primer amplification. Using immunoSEQ multiplex PCR, the repertoire was profiled, and TCRdb retains in-frame clones only, with some absent. V, J and clone size were drawn from that table, and D and trimming were deduced from the DNA. The table has some 71,000 clones, around 80% seen once; the top ten hold 13%. This entry belongs to a study of blood T cell repertoires in COVID-19. The germline gives CDR1 MNHEY, CDR2 SVGAGI. The CDR3 has 16 amino acids. Trimming left V 0 bases short and J 8 bases short, with 14 bases between.

This chain uses TRBV6-5 with TRBJ1-6; D ambiguous. The TCR originated in a man aged 50 or older with COVID-19, enrolled during active disease. Material: peripheral blood. The CDR3, as DNA: TGTGCCAGCAGTTACTCGAGGTCGGGAGTGGATTCACCCCTCCACTTT. It yields the protein CASSYSRSGVDSPLHF.